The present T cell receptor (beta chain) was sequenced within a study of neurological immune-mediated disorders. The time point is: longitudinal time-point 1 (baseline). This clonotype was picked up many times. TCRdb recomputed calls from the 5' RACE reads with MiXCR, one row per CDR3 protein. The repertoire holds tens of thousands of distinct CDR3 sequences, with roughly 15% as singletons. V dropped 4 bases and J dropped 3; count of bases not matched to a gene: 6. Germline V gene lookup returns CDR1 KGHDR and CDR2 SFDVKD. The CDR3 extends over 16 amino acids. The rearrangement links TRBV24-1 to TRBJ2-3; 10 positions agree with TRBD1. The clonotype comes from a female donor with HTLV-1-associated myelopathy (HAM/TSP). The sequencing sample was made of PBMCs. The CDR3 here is CATSEPGQGFTDTQYF. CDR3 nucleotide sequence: TGTGCCACCAGTGAGCCGGGACAGGGGTTTACAGATACGCAGTATTTT.